The TCR beta chain under discussion was sequenced for a study of blood T cell repertoires in COVID-19. Looking at the study overall: COVID-19 samples, acute and convalescent, were from the United States, Italy and Spain. PBMCs, B-cell-depleted T cells, or T cells were the source of the cDNA or gDNA that made up the material.

Profiled with immunoSEQ multiplex PCR; TCRdb holds only in-frame clones, not every one. The sample has approximately 150,000 clones, approximately 82% seen once. Germline loops: CDR1 MNHNS, CDR2 SASEGT. Deletions cut 3 bases from V and 0 bases from J, with 6 bases between. The CDR3 extends over 13 amino acids. This sequence was found in a human donor with acute or convalescent COVID-19. The donor label of this sample is uncertain. V and J are TRBV6-1 and TRBJ2-7; maybe TRBD2 (5 bases). Specimen: peripheral blood. In nucleotides, the CDR3 is TGTGCCAGCAGTGACGGACTCTCCTACGAGCAGTACTTC. As protein: CASSDGLSYEQYF.